This T cell receptor beta chain was identified in a study of spatial heterogeneity in lung cancer. Overall study context: Each time, sequencing found more beta-chain sequences than alpha-chain sequences. Raw-read counts averaged over ten per unique TCR and UMI combination.

This clonotype was counted ten times or more. What it binds is not known. A library prepared for alpha chains yielded this beta chain as an off-target read; its size is of little meaning. The CDR3 length is 15 residues. With V trimmed by 0 bases and J by 6 bases, 4 bases remained unmatched. The germline V gene encodes CDR1 SGHAT and CDR2 FQNNGV. As to time point: sample taken at primary tumor resection. Whole-study findings and limits: Mutation tallies in tumors tracked expanded intratumoral alpha and beta TCR counts.

One entry per CDR3 protein, called by TCRdb with MiXCR from the 5' RACE reads. Among about 2,500 distinct CDR3 sequences, 5.5% were seen once, and the ten largest hold around a sixth. The clonotype comes from a male donor with early-stage non-small cell lung cancer. Sample: lung tumor tissue, taken at surgery. V usage is TRBV11-2 and J usage is TRBJ2-5, with TRBD2 matching 10 bases. This chain's CDR3 is CASSLELAGKQTQYF. Here the CDR3 DNA reads TGTGCCAGCAGCTTAGAACTAGCGGGGAAACAGACCCAGTACTTC.